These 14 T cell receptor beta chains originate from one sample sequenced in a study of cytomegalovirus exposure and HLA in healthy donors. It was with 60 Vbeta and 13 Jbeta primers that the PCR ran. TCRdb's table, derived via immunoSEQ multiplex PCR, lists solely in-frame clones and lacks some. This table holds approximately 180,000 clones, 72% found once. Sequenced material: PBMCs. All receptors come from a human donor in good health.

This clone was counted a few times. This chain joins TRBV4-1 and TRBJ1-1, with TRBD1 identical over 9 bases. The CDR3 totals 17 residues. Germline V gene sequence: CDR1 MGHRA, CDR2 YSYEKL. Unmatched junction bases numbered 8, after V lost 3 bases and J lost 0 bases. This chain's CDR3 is CASSQMGGQGLNTEAFF. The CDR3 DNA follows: TGCGCCAGCAGCCAGATGGGGGGACAGGGATTGAACACTGAAGCTTTCTTT.

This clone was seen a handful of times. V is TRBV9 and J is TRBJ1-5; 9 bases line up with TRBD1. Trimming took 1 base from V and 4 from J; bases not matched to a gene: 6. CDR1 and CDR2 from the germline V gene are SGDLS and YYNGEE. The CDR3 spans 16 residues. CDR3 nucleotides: TGTGCCAGCAGCGTAAGGTCCGGGACAGGGAATCAGCCCCAGCATTTT. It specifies CASSVRSGTGNQPQHF.

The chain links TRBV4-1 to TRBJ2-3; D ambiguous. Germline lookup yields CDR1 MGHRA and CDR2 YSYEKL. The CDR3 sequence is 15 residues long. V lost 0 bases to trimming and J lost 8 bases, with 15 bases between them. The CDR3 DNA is TGCGCCAGCAGCCAAGATCGAGGTAATCGCGGTACGCAGTATTTT. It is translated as CASSQDRGNRGTQYF.

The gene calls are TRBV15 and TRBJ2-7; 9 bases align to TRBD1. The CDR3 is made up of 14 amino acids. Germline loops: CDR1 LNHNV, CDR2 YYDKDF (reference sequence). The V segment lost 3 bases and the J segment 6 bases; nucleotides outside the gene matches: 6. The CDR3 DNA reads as TGTGCCACCAGCAGGACAGGGGGGATTGGCGAGCAGTACTTC. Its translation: CATSRTGGIGEQYF.

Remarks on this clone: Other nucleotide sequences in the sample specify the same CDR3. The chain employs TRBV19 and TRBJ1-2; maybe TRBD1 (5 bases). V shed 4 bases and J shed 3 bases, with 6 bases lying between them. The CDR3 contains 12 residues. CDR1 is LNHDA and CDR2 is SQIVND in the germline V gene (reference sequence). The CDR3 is CASSTGDYGYTF. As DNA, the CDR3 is TGTGCCAGTAGTACGGGGGACTATGGCTACACCTTC.

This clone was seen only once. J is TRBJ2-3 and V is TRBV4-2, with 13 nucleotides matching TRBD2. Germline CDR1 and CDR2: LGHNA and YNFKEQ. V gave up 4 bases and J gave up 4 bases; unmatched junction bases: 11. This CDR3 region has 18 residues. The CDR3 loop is CASSRTWTSGGSADTQYF. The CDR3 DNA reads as TGTGCCAGCAGCCGAACTTGGACTAGCGGGGGTTCGGCAGATACGCAGTATTTT.

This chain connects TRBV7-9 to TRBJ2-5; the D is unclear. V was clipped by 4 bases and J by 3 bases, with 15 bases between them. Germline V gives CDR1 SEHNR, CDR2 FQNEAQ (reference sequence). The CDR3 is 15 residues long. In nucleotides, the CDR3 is TGTGCCAGCAGCTCCGCCTCGAGCCGGGAAGAGACCCAGTACTTC. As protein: CASSSASSREETQYF.

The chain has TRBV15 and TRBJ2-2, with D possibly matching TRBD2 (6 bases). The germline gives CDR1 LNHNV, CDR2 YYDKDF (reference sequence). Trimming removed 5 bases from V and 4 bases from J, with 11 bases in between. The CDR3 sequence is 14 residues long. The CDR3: CATSSEGGTGELFF. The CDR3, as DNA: TGTGCCACCAGCTCTGAGGGAGGCACCGGGGAGCTGTTTTTT.

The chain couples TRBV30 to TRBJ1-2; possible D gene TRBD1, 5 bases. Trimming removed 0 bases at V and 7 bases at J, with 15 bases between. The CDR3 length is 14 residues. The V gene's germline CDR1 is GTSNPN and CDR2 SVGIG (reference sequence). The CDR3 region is CAWSVRGEVGGYTF. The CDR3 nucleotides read TGTGCCTGGAGTGTACGGGGGGAGGTTGGTGGCTACACCTTC.

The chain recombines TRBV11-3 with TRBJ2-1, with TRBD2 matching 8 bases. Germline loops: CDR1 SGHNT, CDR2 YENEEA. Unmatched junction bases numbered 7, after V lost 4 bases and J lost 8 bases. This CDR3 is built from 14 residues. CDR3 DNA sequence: TGTGCCAGCAGCTCTTACTACGGGGGGGATGAGCAGTTCTTC. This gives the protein CASSSYYGGDEQFF.

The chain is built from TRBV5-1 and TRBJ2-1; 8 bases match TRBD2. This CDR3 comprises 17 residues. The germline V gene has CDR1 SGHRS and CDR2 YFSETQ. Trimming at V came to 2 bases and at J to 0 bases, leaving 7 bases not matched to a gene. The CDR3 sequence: CASSFIGGGSSYNEQFF. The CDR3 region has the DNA TGCGCCAGCAGCTTTATTGGCGGGGGGAGCTCCTACAATGAGCAGTTCTTC.

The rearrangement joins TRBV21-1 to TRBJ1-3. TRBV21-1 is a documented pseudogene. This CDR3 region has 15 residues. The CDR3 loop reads CASSNMRKPGNTIYF. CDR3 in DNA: TGTGCCAGCAGCAATATGAGGAAACCTGGAAACACCATATATTTT.

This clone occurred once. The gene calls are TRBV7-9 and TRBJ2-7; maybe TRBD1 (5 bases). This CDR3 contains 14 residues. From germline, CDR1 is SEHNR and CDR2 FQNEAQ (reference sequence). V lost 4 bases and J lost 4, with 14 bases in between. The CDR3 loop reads CASSYRAGKYEQYF. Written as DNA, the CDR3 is TGTGCCAGCAGCTACCGGGCAGGGAAATACGAGCAGTACTTC.

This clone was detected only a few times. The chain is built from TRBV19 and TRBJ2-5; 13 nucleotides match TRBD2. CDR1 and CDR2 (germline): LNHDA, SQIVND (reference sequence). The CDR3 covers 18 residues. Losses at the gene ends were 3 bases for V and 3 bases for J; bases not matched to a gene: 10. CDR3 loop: CASSIVPKTSGGKETQYF. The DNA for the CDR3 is TGTGCCAGTAGTATTGTCCCCAAGACTAGCGGGGGGAAAGAGACCCAGTACTTC.